The following is a T cell receptor (beta chain) sequence with its context. Its antigen is currently unknown. Data came from immunoSEQ multiplex PCR; TCRdb stores just in-frame clones and leaves some out. The sample lists 55,000 to 70,000 clones, approximately 86% occurring once. The CDR3 has 15 amino acids. Germline CDR1 and CDR2: KGHSH and LQKENI. V lost 1 base and J lost 4, with 10 bases in between. The entry originates in a study of OX40 agonist ivuxolimab in advanced cancers. Study summary: A male proportion of 82.7% was recorded, with mean age 60 years and range roughly 23 to 90. Partial response was recorded in three patients: one hepatocellular carcinoma and two cutaneous melanoma cases. Study-wide results and caveats: Within 6 weeks, CD4+ and CD8+ blood T cells expanded clonally at 0.1 to 3.0 mg/kg. Fewer expanded clones were found on average in CD4+ than in CD8+ T cells.

Here the sequenced sample was CD4+ or CD8+ T cells sorted from blood, taken in a trial of the OX40 agonist ivuxolimab. The receptor comes from an adult with an advanced solid tumor such as melanoma, head and neck, liver or kidney cancer. This chain uses TRBV18 with TRBJ1-4; D not certain. CDR3 bases: TGTGCCAGCTCACCACGCCAGGCTGATAATGAAAAACTGTTTTTT. Amino acids: CASSPRQADNEKLFF.